A single TCR beta chain is shown here with its context. There is no known antigen for this receptor. The input lacks base qualities; no much larger clone sits a single base away. A single peripheral blood draw of approximately 110 mL on average was collected from each donor into heparinised tubes. A BD FACSAria II and a panel including CD45RO, CCR7, CD25, CD127, CD95 and CD27 were used to sort naive, central memory, regulatory and stem cell-like memory CD4+ T cells. Every sorted population had a purity above 95%. PBMCs were isolated immediately by Lymphoprep density gradient centrifugation and stained directly without culture. So that batch effects would be minimized, each experiment stained and sorted samples in pairs, pairing one healthy donor with one patient. The entire isolated RNA was reverse transcribed using the High Capacity cDNA Reverse Transcription Kit, and thus expressed TCRB transcripts were sequenced. Deep immunoSEQ sequencing was applied to naive, central memory and regulatory T cell samples, giving an average of about 3.6 million total reads per sample. Sorted cells were lysed in RLT buffer and RNA was extracted with DNase-treated RNeasy Micro or Mini kits, depending on cell number. To prevent cross-contamination, every cell subset was processed on its own, while patient and healthy donor samples were processed together. The immunoSEQ multiplex PCR was used to amplify TCRB sequences from cDNA, generating 87-bp fragments that spanned the CDR3 region. Amplicons were sequenced on the Illumina HiSeq platform. In the source study's methods: Synthetic template baselines were used to correct PCR bias computationally, reads within Hamming distance 2 were collapsed, and singletons that could not be merged were discarded. Reads were aligned against IMGT so that V, D and J genes, CDR3 length and insertions or deletions at six rearrangement sites could be assigned. Within each subset, clonotype counts were normalized to the number of sorted cells before true diversity and Gini coefficients were calculated with the tcR R package. The overlap coefficient, calculated on TCRB nucleotide sequences, was used to measure repertoire sharing. The source is immuneACCESS, and TCRdb retained only in-frame sequences with V and J called. Part of the clones is not carried over; for the studies checked, unresolved V genes explain less than half of this, and the remainder is unexplained. The DNA was the basis for D and trimming; V, J and clone size are from that table. The table for this sample lists 150,000 to 200,000 clones; 9% to 10% of them were counted only once. Roughly 0.7% of the sample comes from the top ten.

The data were taken from a study of beta chain features in type 1 diabetes (dated by TCRdb to the late 2010s). Regarding the study in general: Patients and healthy donors did not differ in mean age, gender distribution, total cell number or subset yield. A total of around 100 million sorted cells were examined across all samples, and RNA yield correlated strongly with the number of cells per subset. In the study, TCRB repertoires of sorted circulating CD4+ T cell subsets from recently diagnosed type 1 diabetes patients were compared with those of matched healthy donors. Regulatory and stem cell-like memory subsets were isolated from only 8 patients and roughly 8 healthy donors, whereas naive and central memory subsets came from all 30 or so donors.

Findings and caveats that apply to the study as a whole: At VDJ recombination sites, type 1 diabetes patients had fewer insertions and more deleted nucleotides, which implies abnormalities in thymic rearrangement. Because cDNA was sequenced instead of genomic DNA, highly expressing activated cells could be over-represented, though the groups showed no difference in activation or CD3 levels. HLA sub-analyses involved small numbers of individuals, so any influence of HLA type on TCRB rearrangement remained unresolved. Naive, central memory and regulatory TCRB repertoires appeared to be more alike among patients than among healthy donors. PCR may preferentially amplify shorter templates, but because patient and control samples were amplified and corrected together, any resulting skew would affect both groups equally. A moderate but significant shortening of TCRB CDR3 length was observed in type 1 diabetes patients in all four CD4+ subsets.

Taken from cysteine to phenylalanine, the CDR3 has 17 residues. The DNA shown is the 51-base CDR3, in frame from base 1. V has 4 bases trimmed and J has 5 bases trimmed; junction bases matching no gene number 8. Taken from the germline V gene, the CDR1 and CDR2 loops are SGDLS and YYNGEE. This receptor was taken from a woman in her twenties or thirties with type 1 diabetes. The sequenced sample was central memory CD4+ T cells from blood. Rearrangement joined TRBV9 to TRBJ2-5; TRBD2 matches 16 bases in the middle. The nucleotide sequence is given as TGTGCCAGCAGCCCCCGAGGGACTAGCGGGAGGGGGGAGACCCAGTACTTC. Its amino acids are CASSPRGTSGRGETQYF. Outside the CDR3, residues come from the reference TRBV9 and TRBJ2-5 proteins, so the full variable domain is: DSGVTQTPKHLITATGQRVTLRCSPRSGDLSVYWYQQSLDQGLQFLIQYYNGEERAKGNILERFSAQQFPDLHSELNLSSLELGDSALYFCASSPRGTSGRGETQYFGPGTRLLVL.